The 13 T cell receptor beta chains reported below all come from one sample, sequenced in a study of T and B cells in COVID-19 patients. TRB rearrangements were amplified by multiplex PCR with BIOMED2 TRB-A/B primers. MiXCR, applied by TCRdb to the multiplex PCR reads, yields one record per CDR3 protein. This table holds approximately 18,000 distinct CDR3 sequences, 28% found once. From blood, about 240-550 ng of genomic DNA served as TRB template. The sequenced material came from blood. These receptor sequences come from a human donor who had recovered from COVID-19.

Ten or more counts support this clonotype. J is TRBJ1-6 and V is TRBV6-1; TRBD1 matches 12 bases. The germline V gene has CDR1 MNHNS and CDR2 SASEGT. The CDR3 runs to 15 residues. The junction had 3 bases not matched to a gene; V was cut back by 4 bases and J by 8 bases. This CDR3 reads CASSGGTGGDSPLHF. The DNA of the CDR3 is TGTGCCAGCAGTGGCGGGACAGGGGGCGATTCACCCCTCCACTTT.

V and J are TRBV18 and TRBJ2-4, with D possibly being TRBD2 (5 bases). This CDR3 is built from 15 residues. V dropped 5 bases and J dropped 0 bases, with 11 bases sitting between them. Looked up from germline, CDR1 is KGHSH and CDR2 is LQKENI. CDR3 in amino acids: CASSDEGLAKNIQYF. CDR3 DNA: TGTGCCAGCTCAGATGAGGGTCTAGCCAAAAACATTCAGTACTTC.

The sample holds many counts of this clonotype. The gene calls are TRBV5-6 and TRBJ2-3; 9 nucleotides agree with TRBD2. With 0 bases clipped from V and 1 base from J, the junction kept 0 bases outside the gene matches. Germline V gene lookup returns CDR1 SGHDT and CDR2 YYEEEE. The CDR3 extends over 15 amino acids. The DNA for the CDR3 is TGTGCCAGCAGCTTGGTAGCGGGGGGCACAGATACGCAGTATTTT. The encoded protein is CASSLVAGGTDTQYF.

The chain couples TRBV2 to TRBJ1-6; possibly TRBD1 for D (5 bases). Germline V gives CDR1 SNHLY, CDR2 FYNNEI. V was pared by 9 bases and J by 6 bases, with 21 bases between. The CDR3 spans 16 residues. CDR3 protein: CASDRDSGTGNSPLHF. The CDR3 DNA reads TGTGCCAGTGACCGGGACTCCGGAACTGGTAATTCACCCCTCCACTTT.

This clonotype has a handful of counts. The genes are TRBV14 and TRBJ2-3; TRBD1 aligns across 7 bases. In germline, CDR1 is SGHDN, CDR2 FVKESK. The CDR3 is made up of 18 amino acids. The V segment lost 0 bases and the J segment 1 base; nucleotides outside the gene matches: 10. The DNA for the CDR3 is TGTGCCAGCAGCCAAGATTTCAGCCAAGGGGGCGGCACAGATACGCAGTATTTT. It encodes CASSQDFSQGGGTDTQYF.

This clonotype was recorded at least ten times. This chain's CDR3 is CASSLDRGAYNEQFF. CDR3 sequence (DNA): TGTGCCAGCAGCTTGGACCGCGGGGCCTACAATGAGCAGTTCTTC. V and J are TRBV5-4 and TRBJ2-1; perhaps TRBD2 as D (6 bases). CDR3 length: 15 residues. V was pared by 0 bases and J by 2 bases, with 9 bases between. Per germline, CDR1 SGHNT and CDR2 YYREEE (reference sequence).

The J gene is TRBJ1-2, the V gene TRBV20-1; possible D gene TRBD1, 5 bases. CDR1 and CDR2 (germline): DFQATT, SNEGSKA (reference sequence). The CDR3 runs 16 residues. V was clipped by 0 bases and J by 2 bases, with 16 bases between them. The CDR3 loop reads CSARDIRDHVNYGYTF. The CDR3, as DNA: TGCAGTGCTAGAGATATTAGGGACCACGTGAACTATGGCTACACCTTC.

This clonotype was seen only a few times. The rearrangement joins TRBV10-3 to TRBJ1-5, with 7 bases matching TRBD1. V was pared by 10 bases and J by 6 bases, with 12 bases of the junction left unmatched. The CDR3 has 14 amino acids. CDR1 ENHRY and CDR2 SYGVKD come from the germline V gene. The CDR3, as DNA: TGTGCCAAACCGGCCAGGGGGGGGTGTCAGCCCCAGCATTTT. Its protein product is CAKPARGGCQPQHF.

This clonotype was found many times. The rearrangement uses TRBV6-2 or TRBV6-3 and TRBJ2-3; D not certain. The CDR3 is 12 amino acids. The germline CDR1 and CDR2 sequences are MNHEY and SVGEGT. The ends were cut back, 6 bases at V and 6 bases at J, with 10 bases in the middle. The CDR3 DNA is TGTGCCAGCAGCTCCACTTTGGATACGCAGTATTTT. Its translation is CASSSTLDTQYF.

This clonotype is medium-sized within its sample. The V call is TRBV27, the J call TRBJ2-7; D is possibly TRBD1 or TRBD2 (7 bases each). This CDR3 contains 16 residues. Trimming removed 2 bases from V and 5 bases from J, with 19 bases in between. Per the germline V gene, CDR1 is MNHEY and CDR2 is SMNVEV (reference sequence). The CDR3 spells CASSLGGGGLLDEQYF. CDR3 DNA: TGTGCCAGCAGTTTAGGGGGAGGGGGCCTTCTCGACGAGCAGTACTTC.

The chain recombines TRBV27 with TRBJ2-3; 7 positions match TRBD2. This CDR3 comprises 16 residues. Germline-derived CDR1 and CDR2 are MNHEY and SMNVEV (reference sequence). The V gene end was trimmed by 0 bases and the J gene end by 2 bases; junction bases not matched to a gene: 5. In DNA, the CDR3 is TGTGCCAGCAGTTTATCCGGGGACTATTACACAGATACGCAGTATTTT. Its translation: CASSLSGDYYTDTQYF.

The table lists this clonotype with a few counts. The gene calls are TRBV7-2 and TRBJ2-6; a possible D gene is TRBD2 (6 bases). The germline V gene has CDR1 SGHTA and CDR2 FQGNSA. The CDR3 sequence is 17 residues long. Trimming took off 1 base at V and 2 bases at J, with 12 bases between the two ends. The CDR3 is CASSLDWRAAGANVLTF. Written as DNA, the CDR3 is TGTGCCAGCAGCTTAGACTGGAGGGCGGCTGGGGCCAACGTCCTGACTTTC.

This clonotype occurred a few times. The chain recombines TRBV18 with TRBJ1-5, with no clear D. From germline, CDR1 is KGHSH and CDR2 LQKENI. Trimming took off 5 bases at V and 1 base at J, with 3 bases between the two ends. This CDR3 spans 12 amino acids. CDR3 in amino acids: CASSESNQPQHF. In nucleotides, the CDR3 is TGTGCCAGCTCAGAAAGCAATCAGCCCCAGCATTTT.